This T cell receptor (beta chain) is from a study of blood T cell repertoires in COVID-19. Across the study: PBMCs, B-cell-depleted T cells, or T cells were the source of the cDNA or gDNA that made up the material.

With V trimmed by 4 bases and J by 3 bases, 11 bases remained unmatched. From germline, CDR1 is GTSNPN and CDR2 SVGIG (reference sequence). This CDR3 region has 15 residues. Authors' data handling: Estimated nucleated cell counts came from reference gene primer amplification. The data were produced by immunoSEQ multiplex PCR, yet TCRdb's version contains in-frame clones alone and is incomplete. That table is the source of V, J and clone size, and D and trimming were worked out from the DNA. The repertoire consists of around 70,000 clones, with about four fifths occurring once and the leading ten covering around 20%.

The TCR was taken from a woman aged 70-85 years with acute or convalescent COVID-19. Sequencing was done on a sample of peripheral blood. V is TRBV30 and J is TRBJ2-7; 8 nucleotides line up with TRBD2. The CDR3 nucleotides read TGTGCCTGGACCCCCAAAGGGGGACTAGTCTACGAGCAGTACTTC. Protein product: CAWTPKGGLVYEQYF.